This record looks at one TCR beta chain sequence and its context. Ipilimumab, 1 mg/kg, started 14 to 28 days after autologous transplant. This sample is drawn from a study of ipilimumab plus nivolumab after autologous stem cell transplantation. This CDR3 contains 13 residues. Germline V gene data show CDR1 as SGHRS and CDR2 as YFSETQ. Trimming stripped 5 bases from V and 3 bases from J, with 9 bases between. The assay was immunoSEQ multiplex PCR, and TCRdb's table has in-frame clones only and misses some. The data show 84,000 or so clones, approximately 86% seen once. Sequenced here: PBMCs, sampled in a trial of ipilimumab plus nivolumab as post-transplant consolidation. The chain combines TRBV5-1 with TRBJ1-5; D is possibly TRBD1 (5 bases). This clonotype was obtained from a male donor with diffuse large B-cell lymphoma. The CDR3: CASSSGDNQPQHF. The CDR3 nucleotides are TGCGCCAGCAGTTCGGGGGACAATCAGCCCCAGCATTTT.